These 28 T cell receptor beta chains were sequenced from one sample in a study of T cell changes during pregnancy in multiple sclerosis. The table came from immunoSEQ multiplex PCR; TCRdb's copy has only in-frame clones and leaves some out. The table shows about 40,000 clones, with almost 95% occurring only once. The specimen was CD4+ T cells from peripheral blood mononuclear cells, collected before pregnancy. The receptors here all came from a female donor with multiple sclerosis, enrolled in a pregnancy study.

The chain recombines TRBV2 with TRBJ1-6, with D perhaps matching TRBD1 (5 bases). V was cut by 6 bases and J by 9 bases, with 15 bases left in between. CDR3 size: 14 residues. Per germline, CDR1 SNHLY and CDR2 FYNNEI. This CDR3 is CASRTSGGISPLHF. The CDR3, as DNA: TGTGCCAGCAGAACATCGGGGGGGATTTCACCCCTCCACTTT.

The chain has TRBV11-3 and TRBJ1-2; unclear D gene. V dropped 5 bases and J dropped 1 base, with 14 bases sitting between them. From germline, CDR1 is SGHNT and CDR2 YENEEA. CDR3 length equals 15 residues. For the CDR3, the DNA is TGTGCCAGCAGCCCCCGTGAGTACGTTAACTATGGCTACACCTTC. Translated: CASSPREYVNYGYTF.

The chain uses TRBV7-9 and TRBJ1-1; no clear D gene. The V gene lost 2 bases and the J gene lost 4 bases, with 17 bases spanning the gap. The CDR3 loop spans 16 amino acids. The germline CDR1 and CDR2 sequences are SEHNR and FQNEAQ (reference sequence). The CDR3 bases are TGTGCCAGCAGCTTAAATGGTGGAGTAGGTCCCACTGAAGCTTTCTTT. Translating it yields CASSLNGGVGPTEAFF.

The sample holds a few counts of this clone. The chain is built from TRBV10-1 and TRBJ1-1; 9 bases are shared with TRBD1. The V and J ends lost 2 bases and 4 bases, in that order; junction bases with no gene match: 5. CDR1 WNHNN and CDR2 SYGVQD come from the germline V gene (reference sequence). This CDR3 contains 15 residues. The CDR3 DNA reads as TGCGCCAGCAGTGAGGAGACAGGGGGAAGCACTGAAGCTTTCTTT. Its translation: CASSEETGGSTEAFF.

The V gene is TRBV27, the J gene TRBJ2-7, with D maybe TRBD1 (5 bases). The V and J ends lost 2 bases and 5 bases respectively, with 16 bases between them. This CDR3 region has 15 residues. Germline CDR1 is MNHEY and CDR2 is SMNVEV (reference sequence). CDR3 amino acids: CASSLRAGQGHEQYF. CDR3 DNA sequence: TGTGCCAGCAGTTTACGGGCCGGCCAGGGTCACGAGCAGTACTTC.

This sequence joins TRBV7-9 and TRBJ1-3; D is unclear. This CDR3 contains 15 residues. The V end was cut by 1 base, the J end by 0 bases, with 7 bases between. CDR1 is SEHNR and CDR2 is FQNEAQ in the germline V gene (reference sequence). This CDR3 reads CASSLGSSSGNTIYF. The CDR3 coding sequence is TGTGCCAGCAGCTTAGGCAGTTCCTCTGGAAACACCATATATTTT.

The chain uses TRBV5-5 and TRBJ2-7; the match to TRBD2 covers 13 bases. Germline trimming cut 0 bases from V and 7 bases from J; bases unmatched to any gene: 16. The CDR3 sequence is 19 residues long. Germline loops: CDR1 SGHKS, CDR2 YYEKEE (reference sequence). The CDR3 DNA reads TGTGCCAGCAGCTTGGTAGGGACTAGCGGGACCGCCTCCTCTTGGGAGCAGTACTTC. It specifies CASSLVGTSGTASSWEQYF.

The CDR3 bases are TGTGCCAGTAGAGCAGGGGGCGGTAACACCGGGGAGCTGTTTTTT. This codes for CASRAGGGNTGELFF. The rearrangement links TRBV19 to TRBJ2-2; TRBD1 matches 8 bases. Germline V gene sequence: CDR1 LNHDA, CDR2 SQIVND (reference sequence). CDR3 length: 15 amino acids. Germline trimming cut 6 bases from V and 2 bases from J; bases unmatched to any gene: 5. Combining the CDR3 with reference TRBV19 and TRBJ2-2 gives the whole variable domain DGGITQSPKYLFRKEGQNVTLSCEQNLNHDAMYWYRQDPGQGLRLIYYSQIVNDFQKGDIAEGYSVSREKKESFPLTVTSAQKNPTAFYLCASRAGGGNTGELFFGEGSRLTVL.

This clone was recorded once. The gene calls are TRBV7-6 and TRBJ1-1, with 7 bases matching TRBD1. The germline gives CDR1 SGHVS, CDR2 FNYEAQ. The length of the CDR3 is 14 residues. V shed 5 bases and J 1 base; nucleotides not matched to a gene: 4. The CDR3 loop is CASSIRQGNTEAFF. The DNA of the CDR3 is TGTGCCAGCAGCATACGACAGGGGAACACTGAAGCTTTCTTT.

The rearrangement uses TRBV5-6 and TRBJ2-3; D possibly corresponds to TRBD1 (6 bases). Per the germline V gene, CDR1 is SGHDT and CDR2 is YYEEEE. The CDR3 runs 15 residues. Between the trimmed V and J ends, which lost 2 bases and 0 bases, there was a span of 10 bases. CDR3 protein: CASSLQGPSTDTQYF. The DNA for the CDR3 is TGTGCCAGCAGCTTACAGGGCCCTAGCACAGATACGCAGTATTTT.

The V gene is TRBV19, the J gene TRBJ1-5; TRBD1 might be the D (5 bases). This CDR3 spans 13 amino acids. Germline V CDR1 and CDR2: LNHDA, SQIVND (reference sequence). Trimming left V 8 bases short and J 6 bases short, with 14 bases between. The CDR3: CASSQVIVQPQHF. The CDR3 DNA reads TGTGCCAGTTCACAGGTCATAGTTCAGCCCCAGCATTTT.

The V and J genes are TRBV7-2 and TRBJ1-2; D perhaps matches TRBD1 (6 bases). Trimming shortened V by 1 base and J by 4 bases, and 19 bases separated the two germline ends. The CDR3 is 17 residues long. Germline assignment: CDR1 SGHTA and CDR2 FQGNSA. This chain's CDR3 is CASSLGWAPGERYGYTF. CDR3 in DNA: TGTGCCAGCAGCTTAGGGTGGGCCCCAGGGGAGCGCTATGGCTACACCTTC.

The chain has TRBV15 and TRBJ2-7; D may be TRBD2 (5 bases). The CDR3 runs to 17 residues. The V end lost 0 bases, the J end lost 1 base, and 16 bases lay between the germline ends. CDR1 is LNHNV and CDR2 is YYDKDF in the germline V gene (reference sequence). This chain's CDR3 is CATSRDLANRMSYEQYF. The CDR3 coding sequence is TGTGCCACCAGCAGAGATCTAGCCAACCGCATGTCCTACGAGCAGTACTTC.

The chain has TRBV6-5 and TRBJ2-1; 10 nucleotides line up with TRBD2. The CDR3 is made up of 16 amino acids. Germline CDR1 and CDR2: MNHEY and SVGAGI. The junction had 8 bases not matched to a gene; V was cut back by 2 bases and J by 7 bases. The CDR3: CASSYEGTSVMNEQFF. The CDR3 nucleotides read TGTGCCAGCAGTTACGAAGGGACTAGCGTCATGAATGAGCAGTTCTTC.

The J gene is TRBJ2-2, the V gene TRBV9, with a tentative D call TRBD2 (6 bases). V was shortened by 3 bases and J by 6 bases, with 9 bases between the two germline ends. From germline, CDR1 is SGDLS and CDR2 YYNGEE. CDR3 length equals 13 residues. Here the CDR3 reads CASSATRSGELFF. The CDR3 DNA reads TGTGCCAGCAGCGCGACTAGGTCCGGGGAGCTGTTTTTT.

This chain joins TRBV19 and TRBJ2-3; D is unclear. CDR3 length: 14 amino acids. Germline CDR1 reads LNHDA; CDR2 reads SQIVND (reference sequence). V gave up 0 bases and J gave up 11 bases, with 15 bases separating them. In DNA form, the CDR3 reads TGTGCCAGTAGTATAGACCCCTCTAGAGTCGGGCAGTATTTT. Its protein product is CASSIDPSRVGQYF.

V usage is TRBV11-3 and J usage is TRBJ2-2, with unresolved D. Trimming stripped 5 bases from V and 4 bases from J, with 8 bases between. The CDR3 is 13 residues long. Germline V lookup: CDR1 SGHNT, CDR2 YENEEA. CDR3 sequence: CASSHDTTGELFF. In DNA form, the CDR3 reads TGTGCCAGCAGCCACGACACCACCGGGGAGCTGTTTTTT.

J is TRBJ2-7 and V is TRBV28; 9 bases align to TRBD1. Germline V gives CDR1 MDHEN, CDR2 SYDVKM. This CDR3 region has 14 residues. The trim removed 7 bases at V and 6 bases at J, leaving 10 bases unmatched. CDR3 residues: CASIKGDRVGEQYF. The DNA of the CDR3 is TGTGCCAGCATAAAAGGGGACAGGGTCGGCGAGCAGTACTTC.

This chain uses TRBV6-5 with TRBJ2-1; 8 nucleotides match TRBD1. J gave up 3 bases and V 4 bases, and 5 bases lay outside the gene matches. Germline V lookup: CDR1 MNHEY, CDR2 SVGAGI. This CDR3 region has 15 residues. The CDR3 DNA follows: TGTGCCAGCAGTTCTGACAGGGGCCTCTACAATGAGCAGTTCTTC. Translating gives CASSSDRGLYNEQFF.

The chain joins TRBV10-3 to TRBJ1-2; possibly TRBD1 for D (6 bases). CDR1 is ENHRY, CDR2 SYGVKD, per germline. V lost 4 bases and J 8 bases, leaving 11 bases between the germline ends. The CDR3 contains 12 residues. The CDR3 here is CAISVNREGYTF. In DNA form, the CDR3 reads TGTGCCATCAGTGTAAACAGGGAGGGCTACACCTTC.

The rearrangement joins TRBV2 to TRBJ1-5; D unresolved. Germline CDR1 is SNHLY and CDR2 is FYNNEI. V was clipped by 8 bases and J by 1 base, with 12 bases between them. The CDR3 has 14 amino acids. CDR3 sequence reads: CASCAGRSNQPQHF. The CDR3 DNA is TGTGCCAGCTGCGCCGGTAGAAGCAATCAGCCCCAGCATTTT.

DNA of the CDR3: TGTGCCAGCAGCCCAACTCCGCTTAGGCGGGACACTGAAGCTTTCTTT. As protein: CASSPTPLRRDTEAFF. The chain couples TRBV7-3 to TRBJ1-1; D unclear. This CDR3 contains 16 residues. Germline V gives CDR1 SGHTA, CDR2 FQGTGA. Trimming stripped 5 bases from V and 3 bases from J, with 19 bases between.

The chain joins TRBV5-5 to TRBJ2-7; D is perhaps TRBD2 (5 bases). V lost 0 bases and J 4 bases, leaving 17 bases between the germline ends. This CDR3 spans 16 amino acids. Per germline, CDR1 SGHKS and CDR2 YYEKEE (reference sequence). As DNA, the CDR3 is TGTGCCAGCAGCTTGGCATCGAGTCGGGGAATGTACGAGCAGTACTTC. Its protein product is CASSLASSRGMYEQYF.

The CDR3 region has the DNA TGCGCCAGCAGCCAAGGAGACGTCAGGGGCAGGGTTAGCTCTGGGGCCAACGTCCTGACTTTC. Encoded protein: CASSQGDVRGRVSSGANVLTF. The genes are TRBV4-3 and TRBJ2-6; D is perhaps TRBD1 (6 bases). Deletions cut 1 base from V and 0 bases from J, with 22 bases between. The V gene's germline CDR1 is LGHNA and CDR2 YSLEER. The CDR3 length is 21 residues.

The chain joins TRBV5-1 to TRBJ2-6; 7 bases align to TRBD1. V shed 4 bases and J 0 bases; nucleotides not matched to a gene: 10. CDR1 is SGHRS, CDR2 YFSETQ, per germline. CDR3 length: 18 residues. CDR3 sequence (DNA): TGCGCCAGCAGCCCGCTCCGGGACAGCAGCTCTGGGGCCAACGTCCTGACTTTC. Translated: CASSPLRDSSSGANVLTF.

The chain links TRBV29-1 to TRBJ1-2; 12 bases are shared with TRBD1. The CDR3 totals 15 residues. Germline values: CDR1 SQVTM, CDR2 ANQGSEA. The trim removed 4 bases at V and 6 bases at J, leaving 9 bases unmatched. CDR3 protein: CSVGTGTGGADGYTF. The CDR3 DNA follows: TGCAGCGTTGGTACCGGGACAGGGGGCGCCGATGGCTACACCTTC.

CDR3 in DNA: TGTGCCAGCAGTTTGCCGGTCTCAAACTCTGGAAACACCATATATTTT. It yields the protein CASSLPVSNSGNTIYF. The gene calls are TRBV28 and TRBJ1-3, with no clear D. The germline V and J ends were trimmed by 3 bases and 0 bases, with 12 bases remaining between them. CDR1 MDHEN and CDR2 SYDVKM come from the germline V gene. CDR3 length: 16 residues.

V is TRBV27 and J is TRBJ1-3, with 7 positions matching TRBD1. The CDR3 runs to 14 residues. CDR1 MNHEY and CDR2 SMNVEV come from the germline V gene (reference sequence). Trimming at V came to 5 bases and at J to 3 bases, leaving 4 bases not matched to a gene. The CDR3 here is CASSPRDSGNTIYF. Written as DNA, the CDR3 is TGTGCCAGCAGTCCAAGGGACAGTGGAAACACCATATATTTT.